The clone carrying this TCR beta chain was recorded a few times. Its target is not known. The record originates from a study of T cells after yellow fever vaccination. Via MiXCR, TCRdb re-called the 5' RACE reads, giving one row per CDR3 protein. The sample yields 500,000 to 650,000 distinct CDR3 sequences, 10% to 15% seen once. Study findings and constraints: Subsequent booster samples again held most clones from primary vaccination (less than 98% CD4, 85% to 90% CD8).

Trimming left V 2 bases short and J 4 bases short, with 11 bases between. Germline assignment: CDR1 SGHTA and CDR2 FQGNSA. The CDR3 totals 14 residues. This clonotype was sampled from a man aged 25 to 45 who received the YFV17D yellow fever vaccine. The specimen was PBMCs, collected on the day of the yellow fever booster vaccination. The chain recombines TRBV7-2 with TRBJ1-2; D ambiguous. The CDR3 here is CASSLSGSSYGYTF. DNA of the CDR3: TGTGCCAGCAGCTTATCGGGAAGTAGCTATGGCTACACCTTC.